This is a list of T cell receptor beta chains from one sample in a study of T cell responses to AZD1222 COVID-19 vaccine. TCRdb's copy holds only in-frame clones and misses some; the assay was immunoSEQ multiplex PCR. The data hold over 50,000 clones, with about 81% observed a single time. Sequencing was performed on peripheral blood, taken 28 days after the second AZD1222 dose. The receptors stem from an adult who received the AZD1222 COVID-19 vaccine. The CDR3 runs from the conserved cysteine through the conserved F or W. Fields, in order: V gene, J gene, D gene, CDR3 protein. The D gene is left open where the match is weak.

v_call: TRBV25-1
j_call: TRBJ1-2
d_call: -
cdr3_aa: CASRGGRGNAGYTF

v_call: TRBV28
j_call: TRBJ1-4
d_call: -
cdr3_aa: CASSLVATNEKLFF

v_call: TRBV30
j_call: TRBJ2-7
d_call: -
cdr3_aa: CAWSPGAVGGYEQYF

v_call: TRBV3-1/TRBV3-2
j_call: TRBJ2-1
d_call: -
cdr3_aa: CASSQGEAGLFRGVDNEQFF

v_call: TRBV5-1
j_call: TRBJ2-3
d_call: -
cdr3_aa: CASRIFSSTDTQYF

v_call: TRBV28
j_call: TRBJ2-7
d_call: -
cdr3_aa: CASTEDGNLYEQYF

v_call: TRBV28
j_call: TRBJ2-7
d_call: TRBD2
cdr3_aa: CASSSPSGRHYEQYF

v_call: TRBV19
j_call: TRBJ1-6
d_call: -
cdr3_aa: CASSRGFGGNSPLHF

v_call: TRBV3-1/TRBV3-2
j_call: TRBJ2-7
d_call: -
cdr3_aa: CASSQDYRTAGEQYF

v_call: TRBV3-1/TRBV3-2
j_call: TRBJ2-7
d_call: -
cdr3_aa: CASSQGLGTYEQYF

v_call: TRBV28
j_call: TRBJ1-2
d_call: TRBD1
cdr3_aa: CASSPTGRNYGYTF

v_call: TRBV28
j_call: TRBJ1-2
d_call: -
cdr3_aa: CASWGRRRGYTF

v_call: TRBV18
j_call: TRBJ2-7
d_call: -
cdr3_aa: CASSPLKGPYEQYF

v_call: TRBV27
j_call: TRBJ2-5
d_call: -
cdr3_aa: CASSQGSHQETQYF

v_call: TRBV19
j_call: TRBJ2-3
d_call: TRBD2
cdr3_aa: CASSITQASGQYF

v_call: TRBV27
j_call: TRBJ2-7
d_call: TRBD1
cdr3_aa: CASRQDRGRTYEQYF

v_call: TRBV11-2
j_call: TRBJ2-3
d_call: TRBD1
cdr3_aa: CASSLDRVRGDTQYF

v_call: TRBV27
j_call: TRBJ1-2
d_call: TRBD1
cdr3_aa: CASSLSTGFYGYTF

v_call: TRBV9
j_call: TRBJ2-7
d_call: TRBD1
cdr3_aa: CASSVGGQGGYEQYF

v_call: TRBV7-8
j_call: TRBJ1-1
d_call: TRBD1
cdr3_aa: CASSQDRGLSRRNTEAFF

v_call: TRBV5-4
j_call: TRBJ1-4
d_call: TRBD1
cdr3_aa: CASSFGTTGQNEKLFF

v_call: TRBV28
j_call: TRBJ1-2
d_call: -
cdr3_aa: CASSVALLDYGYTF

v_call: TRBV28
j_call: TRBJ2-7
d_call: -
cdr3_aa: CASSFPLSAYEQYF

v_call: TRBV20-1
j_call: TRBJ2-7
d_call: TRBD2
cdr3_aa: CSASTVKGLGSSEQYF

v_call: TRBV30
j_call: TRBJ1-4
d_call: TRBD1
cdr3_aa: CAWGRGQGEEKLFF

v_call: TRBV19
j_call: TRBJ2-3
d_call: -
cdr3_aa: CASSIGKETDTQYF

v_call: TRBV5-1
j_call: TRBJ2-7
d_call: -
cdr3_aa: CASSFGDSYEQYF

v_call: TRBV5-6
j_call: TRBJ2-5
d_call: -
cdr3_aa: CASSFPPRQGTQYF

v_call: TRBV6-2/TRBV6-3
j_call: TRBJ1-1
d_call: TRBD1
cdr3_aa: CASSYWQGAEAFF

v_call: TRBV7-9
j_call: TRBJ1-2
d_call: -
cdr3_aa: CASAPMGANYGYTF

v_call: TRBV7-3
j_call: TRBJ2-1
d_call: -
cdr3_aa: CASSPSEGDSYNEQFF

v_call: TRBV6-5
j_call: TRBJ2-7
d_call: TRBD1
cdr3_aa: CASSSGQGIYEQYF

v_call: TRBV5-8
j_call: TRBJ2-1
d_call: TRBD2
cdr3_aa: CASSLVLAGGPSHYNEQFF

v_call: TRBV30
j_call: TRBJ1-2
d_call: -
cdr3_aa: CAWSVLRGAIMSRYTF

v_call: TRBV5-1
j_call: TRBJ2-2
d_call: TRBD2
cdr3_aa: CASSLGASGPSGELFF

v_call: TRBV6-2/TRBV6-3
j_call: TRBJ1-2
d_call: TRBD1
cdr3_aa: CASSPTGLGYTF

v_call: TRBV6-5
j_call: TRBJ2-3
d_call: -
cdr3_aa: CASSYGGTSTDTQYF

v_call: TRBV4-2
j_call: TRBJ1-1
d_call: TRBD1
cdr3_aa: CASSQVRGLGEAFF

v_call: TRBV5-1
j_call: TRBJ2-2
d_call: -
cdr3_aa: CASSLTGKGTGELFF

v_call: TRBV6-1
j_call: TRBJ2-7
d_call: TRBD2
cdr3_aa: CASSEASGSSYEQYF

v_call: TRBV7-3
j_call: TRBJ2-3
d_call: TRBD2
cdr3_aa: CASSLAGASTDTQYF

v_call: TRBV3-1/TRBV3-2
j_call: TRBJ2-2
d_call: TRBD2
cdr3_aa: CASSRTSGNTGELFF

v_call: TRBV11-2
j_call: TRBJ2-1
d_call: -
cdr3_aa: CASSLDRPAGWFF

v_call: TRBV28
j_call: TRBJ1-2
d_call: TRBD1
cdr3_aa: CASTPGQFNYGYTF

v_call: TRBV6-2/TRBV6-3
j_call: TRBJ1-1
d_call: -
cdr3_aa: CASSSFGGRRWTEAFF

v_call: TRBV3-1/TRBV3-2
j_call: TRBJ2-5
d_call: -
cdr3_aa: CASSQDWGQETQYF

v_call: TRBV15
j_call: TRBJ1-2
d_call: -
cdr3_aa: CATSRGGRGYTF

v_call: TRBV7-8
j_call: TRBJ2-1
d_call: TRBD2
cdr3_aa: CASSPRTSGSFNEQFF

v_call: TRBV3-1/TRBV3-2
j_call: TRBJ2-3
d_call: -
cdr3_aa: CASSQLFGGLTDTQYF

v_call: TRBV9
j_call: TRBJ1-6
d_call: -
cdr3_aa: CASSVGRESPLHF